A single T cell receptor beta chain is shown here with its context. Its cognate antigen is unknown. This entry comes from a study of OX40 agonist ivuxolimab in advanced cancers. The overall study: Those enrolled were 82.7% male, with a mean age of around 55 years and ages from about 20 to 79. Anti-PD-1, anti-PD-L1 or anti-CTLA-4 therapy given earlier was allowed, and roughly 38% had some.

Study findings and constraints: Antigen specificity was not determined for the expanded peripheral T cells.

Sequencing used immunoSEQ multiplex PCR; TCRdb keeps in-frame clones, though not all of them. The table has some 98,000 clones, around 83% seen once; the top ten hold roughly 1.5%. This CDR3 has 13 amino acids. Per the germline V gene, CDR1 is MNHEY and CDR2 is SVGAGI. V gave up 5 bases and J gave up 7 bases, with 14 bases separating them. With baseline, cycle 4 day 1, and cycle 7 day 1 as timepoints, blood was sampled. This clonotype was sampled from an adult with an advanced solid tumor such as melanoma, head and neck, liver or kidney cancer. The V and J genes are TRBV6-5 and TRBJ2-5, with D hard to call. The starting material was CD4+ or CD8+ T cells sorted from blood, obtained in a trial of the OX40 agonist ivuxolimab. The CDR3 spells CASSLRLDGTQYF. The DNA for the CDR3 is TGTGCCAGCAGTCTCCGACTGGATGGGACCCAGTACTTC.